This T cell receptor (beta chain) stems from a study of T cells in Graves' hyperthyroidism and ophthalmopathy. General study results and limits: Within blood appeared most thyroid clonotypes that had expanded above 0.001.

TCR beta CDR3 sequences were amplified from RNA transcripts. HTBI primers were employed in a first-round RT-PCR of the TCR CDR3. TCRdb recomputed calls from the multiplex PCR reads with MiXCR, one row per CDR3 protein. The sample carries about 250,000 distinct CDR3 sequences, more than 20% recorded once. A word on this clonotype: Its antigen is unidentified.

This CDR3 has 11 amino acids. The germline V and J ends were trimmed by 3 bases and 13 bases, with 7 bases remaining between them. Germline loops: CDR1 SGHNT, CDR2 YENEEA. This TCR came from a woman between 35 and 50 years old with Graves' ophthalmopathy. Sequencing input: blood. The V gene is TRBV11-3, the J gene TRBJ1-6; no firm D call. The CDR3 reads CASSLTFPLHF. The CDR3 DNA sequence: TGTGCCAGCAGCTTGACTTTTCCCCTCCACTTT.